A selection of T cell receptor beta chains follows, all from one sample in a study of cytomegalovirus exposure and HLA in healthy donors. Clones were sequenced by immunoSEQ multiplex PCR, and TCRdb holds only the in-frame ones, with some missing. The sample carries 85,000 to 120,000 clones, roughly 80% recorded once. Sequencing was performed on PBMCs. The receptors here all came from a male donor in good health and CMV-seropositive. Both conserved end residues are part of each CDR3. The D gene is left open where the match is weak. Clone size is stated in some rows and not others, as once, few, many or a class when expanded.

J gene,D gene,clone size,V gene,CDR3 DNA,CDR3 protein
TRBJ2-7,TRBD2,.,TRBV28,TGTGCCAGCAGCGATTCCGGGACTAGCGGGAGATACGAGCAGTACTTC,CASSDSGTSGRYEQYF
TRBJ1-6,.,few,TRBV30,TGTGCCTGGAGCAATGGGCAGGGGAATTCACCCCTCCACTTT,CAWSNGQGNSPLHF
TRBJ2-3,TRBD2,.,TRBV27,TGTGCCAGCAGTGCCCATACAGGGAGAGCAAGCGGGAGAGCTTTAGATACGCAGTATTTT,CASSAHTGRASGRALDTQYF
TRBJ2-1,.,few,TRBV2,TGTGCCAGCAGTGAAGACAGGGTCTCCTACAATGAGCAGTTCTTC,CASSEDRVSYNEQFF
TRBJ1-5,TRBD1,.,TRBV10-3,TGTGCCATCAGTGAGTCGACAGGGAGAAGCAATCAGCCCCAGCATTTT,CAISESTGRSNQPQHF
TRBJ2-5,TRBD2,.,TRBV7-8,TGTGCCAGCAGCGTACTCGGGACTAGTAAAGAGACCCAGTACTTC,CASSVLGTSKETQYF
TRBJ2-7,.,.,TRBV21-1,TGTGCCAGCAGCACCCGATCCCAGGGGGAAGGCGAGCAGTACTTC,CASSTRSQGEGEQYF
TRBJ2-2,.,.,TRBV29-1,TGCAGCGCCGTGGAGGGGGGGGCGAACACCGGGGAGCTGTTTTTT,CSAVEGGANTGELFF
TRBJ2-3,TRBD2,.,TRBV6-4,TGTGCCAGCAGTGAGGGACTAGCGGGCACAGATACGCAGTATTTT,CASSEGLAGTDTQYF
TRBJ1-1,TRBD1,.,TRBV29-1,TGCAGCGTTTTGGGACAGGGCCTAAACACTGAAGCTTTCTTT,CSVLGQGLNTEAFF
TRBJ2-7,.,once,TRBV9,TGTGCCAGCAGCCCAGGATCAGGTATCGTCTCCTACGAGCAGTACTTC,CASSPGSGIVSYEQYF
TRBJ2-5,.,.,TRBV21-1,TGTGCCAGCAGCAAAGACGCAGGACAGAGGGAGACCCAGTACTTC,CASSKDAGQRETQYF
TRBJ2-4,TRBD2,.,TRBV9,TGTGCCAGCAGCTCTTTGGCGGGAGGGCCCCAAAACATTCAGTACTTC,CASSSLAGGPQNIQYF